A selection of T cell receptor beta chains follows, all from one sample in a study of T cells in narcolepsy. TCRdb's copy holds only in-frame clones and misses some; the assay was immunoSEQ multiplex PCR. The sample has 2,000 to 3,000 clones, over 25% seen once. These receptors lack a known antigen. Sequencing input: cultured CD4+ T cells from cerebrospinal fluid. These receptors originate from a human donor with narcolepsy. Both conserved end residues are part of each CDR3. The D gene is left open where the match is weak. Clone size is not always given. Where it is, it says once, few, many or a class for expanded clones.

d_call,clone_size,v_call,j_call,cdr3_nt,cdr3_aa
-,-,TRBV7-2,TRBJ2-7,TGTGCCAGCAGCTTCGTACGTGGGGGAGGCGAGCAGTACTTC,CASSFVRGGGEQYF
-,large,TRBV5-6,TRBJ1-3,TGTGCCAGCAGCTTGTGGGGGGCTGGAAACACCATATATTTT,CASSLWGAGNTIYF
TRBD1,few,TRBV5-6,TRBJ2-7,TGTGCCAGCAGCTTGGCCGAGGGGGCTAGGGAGTACTTC,CASSLAEGAREYF
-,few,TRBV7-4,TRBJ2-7,TGTGCCAGCAGCTCGGTCAGGGGAGGCGAGCAGTACTTC,CASSSVRGGEQYF
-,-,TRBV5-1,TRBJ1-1,TGCGCCAGCAGTTCCGGGAACACTGAAGCTTTCTTT,CASSSGNTEAFF
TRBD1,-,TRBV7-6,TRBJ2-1,TGTGCCAGCAGCTTTGGGACAGGCGACTACAATGAGCAGTTCTTC,CASSFGTGDYNEQFF
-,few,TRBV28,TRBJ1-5,TGTGCCAGCAGTATCGGGAATCAGCCCGAGCATTTT,CASSIGNQPEHF
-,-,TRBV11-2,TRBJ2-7,TGTGCCAGCAGCTTAGCTAGGCCCACCTACGAGCAGTACTTC,CASSLARPTYEQYF
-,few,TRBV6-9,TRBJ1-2,TGTGCCAGCAGTGACTTTCTGGGGTCCCAGGACTATGGCTACACCTTC,CASSDFLGSQDYGYTF
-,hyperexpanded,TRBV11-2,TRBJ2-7,TGTGCCAGCAGCTCGGTCAGGGGAGGCGAGCAGTACTTC,CASSSVRGGEQYF
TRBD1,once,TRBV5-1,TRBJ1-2,TGCGCCAGCAGCCGGACGCCGGGACAGGGCGTTACTTACTATGGCTACACCTTC,CASSRTPGQGVTYYGYTF
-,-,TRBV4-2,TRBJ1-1,TGTGCCAGCAGCTCCCCAGCGCTTAGGGGCACTGAAGCTTTCTTT,CASSSPALRGTEAFF
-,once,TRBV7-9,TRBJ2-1,TGTGCCAGCAGCGAAATTACCCGGGGAGTAGCGCGGAATGAGCAGTTCTTC,CASSEITRGVARNEQFF
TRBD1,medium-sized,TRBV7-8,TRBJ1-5,TGTGCCAGCAGCCCCAACAGGGGTAGCAATCAGCCCCAGCATTTT,CASSPNRGSNQPQHF
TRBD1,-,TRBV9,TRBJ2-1,TGTGCCAGCAGCGTAGGACAGGGAGAGCGCAATGAGCAGTTCTTC,CASSVGQGERNEQFF
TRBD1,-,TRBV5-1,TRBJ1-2,TGTGCCAGCAGCTTGCAGGGACAGTCCTGGCTCTATGGCTACACCTTC,CASSLQGQSWLYGYTF
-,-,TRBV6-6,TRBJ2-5,TGTGCCAGCACTGACACCAGGGAAGGGGAGACCCAGTACTTC,CASTDTREGETQYF